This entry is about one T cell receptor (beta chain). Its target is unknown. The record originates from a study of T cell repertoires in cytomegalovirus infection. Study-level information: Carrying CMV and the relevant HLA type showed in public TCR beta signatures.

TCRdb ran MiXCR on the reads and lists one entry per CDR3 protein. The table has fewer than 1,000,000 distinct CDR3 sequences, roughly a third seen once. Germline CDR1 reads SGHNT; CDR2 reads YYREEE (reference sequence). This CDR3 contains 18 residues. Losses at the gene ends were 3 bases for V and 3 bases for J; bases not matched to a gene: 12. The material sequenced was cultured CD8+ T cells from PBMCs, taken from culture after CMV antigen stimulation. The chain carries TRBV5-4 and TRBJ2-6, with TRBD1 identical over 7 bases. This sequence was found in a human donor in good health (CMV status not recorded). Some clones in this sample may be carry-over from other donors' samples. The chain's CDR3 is CASSSSPDRNSGANVLTF. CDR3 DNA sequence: TGTGCCAGCAGCTCATCACCGGACAGGAATAGTGGGGCCAACGTCCTGACTTTC.